The T cell receptor beta chain under discussion was sequenced for a study of shared clonotypes between healthy human individuals. The run depth of the assay was deep. As originally analysed: Filtering differed since immunoSEQ provided only junctions, with no quality scores. TCRdb keeps only in-frame clones here, not all; method: immunoSEQ multiplex PCR. That table is the source of V, J and clone size, and D and trimming were worked out from the DNA. The sample lists over 2 million clones, roughly 90% occurring once. The sequencing input was naive CD4+ T cells from PBMCs. Subset indicated: CD45RA+ positively selected. The TCR originated in a man in his late teens or twenties in good health. Some clones in this sample may be carry-over from other donors' samples.

The CDR3 DNA follows: TGCGCCAGCAGTGGCTTCCAGCGGGGCTACACAGATACGCAGTATTTT. Translating gives CASSGFQRGYTDTQYF. J is TRBJ2-3 and V is TRBV10-1; TRBD2 agrees at 7 bases. V shed 4 bases, J shed 2 bases, and the junction held 9 bases outside the gene matches. There are 16 residues in the CDR3. Germline CDR1 WNHNN, CDR2 SYGVQD (reference sequence).